The 18 T cell receptor beta chains below were found in one sample sequenced in a study of OX40 agonist ivuxolimab in advanced cancers. The library was obtained by the immunoSEQ multiplex PCR assay. The source is immuneACCESS, and TCRdb retained only in-frame sequences with V and J called. Part of the clones is not carried over; for the studies checked, unresolved V genes explain less than half of this, and the remainder is unexplained. For this sample there are 35,000 to 50,000 clones; approximately 91% appear just once. Around 1% of the sample is taken by the ten largest. Sequencing used CD4+ or CD8+ T cells sorted from blood, obtained in a trial of the OX40 agonist ivuxolimab. The receptors were gathered from an adult with an advanced solid tumor such as melanoma, head and neck, liver or kidney cancer.

The gene calls are TRBV7-8 and TRBJ2-7, with 7 bases lining up with TRBD2. Germline CDR1 reads SGHVS; CDR2 reads FQNEAQ. J lost 4 bases, V lost 0 bases, and 0 bases had no gene match. This CDR3 comprises 13 residues. This CDR3 reads CASSLARGYEQYF. DNA for the CDR3: TGTGCCAGCAGCTTAGCGCGGGGGTACGAGCAGTACTTC. Full variable domain (missing parts from reference TRBV7-8 and TRBJ2-7): GAGVSQSPRYKVAKRGQDVALRCDPISGHVSLFWYQQALGQGPEFLTYFQNEAQLDKSGLPSDRFFAERPEGSVSTLKIQRTQQEDSAVYLCASSLARGYEQYFGPGTRLTVT.

Concerning this clone itself: At one end, the junction sequence differs from germline, possibly due to a read error. The V and J genes are TRBV30 and TRBJ2-2, with TRBD2 identical over 7 bases. The CDR3 sequence is 12 residues long. CDR1 GTSNPN and CDR2 SVGIG come from the germline V gene (reference sequence). CDR3 in amino acids: CAGEGLPSAFYF. The CDR3 nucleotides read TGTGCCGGGGAGGGGCTCCCCTCAGCTTTTTATTTT.

CDR3 in amino acids: CASQREDMNTEAFF. CDR3 DNA sequence: TGTGCCAGCCAAAGGGAAGATATGAACACTGAAGCTTTCTTT. V and J are TRBV6-1 and TRBJ1-1; no clear D. Germline assignment: CDR1 MNHNS and CDR2 SASEGT. V lost 8 bases to trimming and J lost 0 bases, with 13 bases between them. The CDR3 length is 14 residues.

This chain uses TRBV14 with TRBJ2-7; no definite D call. V was cut by 1 base and J by 7 bases, with 14 bases left in between. CDR3 length: 14 amino acids. Per germline, CDR1 SGHDN and CDR2 FVKESK. CDR3 bases: TGTGCCAGCAGCCAAGCGGTGAGACTGGGGGAGCAGTACTTC. This gives the protein CASSQAVRLGEQYF.

This sequence joins TRBV11-2 and TRBJ2-1; D gene ambiguous. CDR1 is SGHAT and CDR2 is FQNNGV in the germline V gene. V lost 5 bases and J 7 bases, leaving 9 bases between the germline ends. This CDR3 has 12 residues. The CDR3 DNA is TGTGCCAGCAGCCACGAAGGGAATGAGCAGTTCTTC. This encodes CASSHEGNEQFF.

This clone occurred once. This chain links TRBV6-1 with TRBJ1-2, with TRBD1 identical over 8 bases. The germline gives CDR1 MNHNS, CDR2 SASEGT. Trimming at V came to 2 bases and at J to 4 bases, leaving 15 bases not matched to a gene. The CDR3 covers 18 residues. The CDR3 spells CASSERAGGAVFFYGYTF. CDR3 DNA sequence: TGTGCCAGCAGTGAAAGGGCAGGGGGCGCGGTTTTCTTCTATGGCTACACCTTC.

This chain joins TRBV28 and TRBJ1-4, with D possibly TRBD1 on 6 matching bases. Between the trimmed V and J ends, which lost 4 bases and 2 bases, there was a span of 17 bases. CDR1 is MDHEN and CDR2 is SYDVKM in the germline V gene. The CDR3 sequence is 17 residues long. CDR3: CASSSPVGGGTNEKLFF. The CDR3 DNA reads as TGTGCCAGCAGTTCCCCGGTGGGGGGGGGCACTAATGAAAAACTGTTTTTT.

The rearrangement links TRBV28 to TRBJ1-4; D remains unclear. In germline, CDR1 is MDHEN, CDR2 SYDVKM. The V end lost 7 bases, the J end lost 2 bases, and 5 bases lay between the germline ends. The CDR3 runs to 12 residues. The CDR3 nucleotides are TGTGCCAGCAAAGTCACTAATGAAAAACTGTTTTTT. It specifies CASKVTNEKLFF.

This chain joins TRBV28 and TRBJ1-2, with 8 bases lining up with TRBD1. This CDR3 has 12 residues. Per the germline V gene, CDR1 is MDHEN and CDR2 is SYDVKM. The junction had 10 bases not matched to a gene; V was cut back by 10 bases and J by 9 bases. CDR3 in DNA: TGTGCCACCAGGACAGGGACCCTCAGCTACACCTTC. Translated, it gives CATRTGTLSYTF.

J is TRBJ2-1 and V is TRBV20-1; D remains ambiguous. CDR3 length: 11 residues. Between the trimmed V and J ends, which lost 1 base and 12 bases, there was a span of 10 bases. From germline, CDR1 is DFQATT and CDR2 SNEGSKA (reference sequence). The CDR3 bases are TGCAGTGCTAGAGTACCCGAGGCGCAGTTCTTC. Residues: CSARVPEAQFF.

The chain uses TRBV4-1 and TRBJ2-3; TRBD2 matches at 7 bases. This CDR3 region has 16 residues. Per the germline V gene, CDR1 is MGHRA and CDR2 is YSYEKL. V lost 0 bases to trimming and J lost 1 base; unmatched junction nucleotides: 4. The CDR3 bases are TGCGCCAGCAGCCAAGAAGGCGGGGGAGGCACAGATACGCAGTATTTT. This codes for CASSQEGGGGTDTQYF.

This chain links TRBV7-2 with TRBJ2-7; TRBD1 matches at 10 bases. The CDR3 is made up of 15 amino acids. The junction had 6 bases not matched to a gene; V was cut back by 4 bases and J by 3 bases. Germline V gene sequence: CDR1 SGHTA, CDR2 FQGNSA. The CDR3 sequence: CASSWDRGGHYEQYF. The CDR3 DNA reads as TGTGCCAGCAGCTGGGACAGGGGAGGACACTACGAGCAGTACTTC.

The gene calls are TRBV19 and TRBJ1-3; D gene ambiguous. This CDR3 has 13 amino acids. Trimming removed 7 bases at V and 0 bases at J, with 7 bases between. Germline CDR1 and CDR2: LNHDA and SQIVND (reference sequence). The CDR3 sequence: CASNPSSGNTIYF. CDR3 DNA sequence: TGTGCCAGTAACCCGAGCTCTGGAAACACCATATATTTT.

This clone was seen a single time. The chain is built from TRBV19 and TRBJ1-5; the D gene is possibly TRBD1 (5 bases). The germline gives CDR1 LNHDA, CDR2 SQIVND (reference sequence). The CDR3 totals 13 residues. V dropped 5 bases and J dropped 0 bases, with 5 bases sitting between them. In DNA form, the CDR3 reads TGTGCCAGTAGTGACAGTAGCAATCAGCCCCAGCATTTT. Its protein is CASSDSSNQPQHF.

The J gene is TRBJ2-3, the V gene TRBV27; 9 nucleotides agree with TRBD1. CDR1 and CDR2 (germline): MNHEY, SMNVEV (reference sequence). V gave up 3 bases and J gave up 5 bases; unmatched junction bases: 6. The CDR3 totals 15 residues. The CDR3 bases are TGTGCCAGCAGTTTCCGGGACAGGGCTATAGATACGCAGTATTTT. Its translation: CASSFRDRAIDTQYF.

This clone appeared a few times. The rearrangement links TRBV7-9 to TRBJ1-1; D remains unclear. Germline assignment: CDR1 SEHNR and CDR2 FQNEAQ (reference sequence). Trimming stripped 1 base from V and 1 base from J, with 7 bases between. CDR3 length equals 14 residues. The CDR3 reads CASSLEIRNTEAFF. In DNA, the CDR3 is TGTGCCAGCAGCTTAGAAATTAGGAACACTGAAGCTTTCTTT. Filled out from reference TRBV7-9 and TRBJ1-1, the complete variable domain reads DTGVSQNPRHKITKRGQNVTFRCDPISEHNRLYWYRQTLGQGPEFLTYFQNEAQLEKSRLLSDRFSAERPKGSFSTLEIQRTEQGDSAMYLCASSLEIRNTEAFFGQGTRLTVV.

The chain uses TRBV6-6 and TRBJ1-3, with D hard to call. V lost 10 bases to trimming and J lost 0 bases, with 13 bases between them. The germline gives CDR1 MNHNY, CDR2 SVGAGI (reference sequence). The CDR3 contains 14 residues. The CDR3 region has the DNA TGTGCCACCCGTAACGATCTCTCTGGAAACACCATATATTTT. Its protein is CATRNDLSGNTIYF.

The chain employs TRBV5-5 and TRBJ1-2; 7 bases match TRBD1. With V trimmed by 4 bases and J by 3 bases, 3 bases remained unmatched. This CDR3 is 13 amino acids long. Per the germline V gene, CDR1 is SGHKS and CDR2 is YYEKEE (reference sequence). CDR3: CASSQGGDYGYTF. CDR3 bases: TGTGCCAGCAGCCAGGGGGGAGACTATGGCTACACCTTC.